Listed below are T cell receptor beta chains from one sample, sequenced in a study of T cells in Graves' hyperthyroidism and ophthalmopathy. Each CDR3 protein is one row after TCRdb ran MiXCR on the multiplex PCR reads. Of 650,000 to 800,000 distinct CDR3 sequences listed, 45% are singletons. Material for sequencing was peripheral blood or thyroid tissue (not recorded which). Receptors were obtained from an adult man with Graves' disease, either hyperthyroidism or ophthalmopathy (not recorded which). CDR3s include the opening cysteine and the closing phenylalanine or tryptophan. D genes are given only for firm matches. Clone size is stated in some rows and not others, as once, few, many or a class when expanded.

TRBJ1-1,few,TRBV5-4,TRBD1,CASSSQGRESEAFF,TGTGCCAGCAGCTCACAGGGGCGGGAGTCTGAAGCTTTCTTT
TRBJ1-5,once,TRBV19,TRBD1,CASSIRQGGNQPQHF,TGTGCCAGTAGTATACGACAGGGTGGCAATCAGCCCCAGCATTTT
TRBJ1-2,few,TRBV5-1,TRBD1,CASSRGQGVNGYTF,TGCGCCAGCAGCAGAGGACAGGGTGTCAATGGCTACACCTTC
TRBJ1-2,many,TRBV2,NA,CASSEGEGGYTF,TGTGCCAGCAGTGAAGGGGAAGGTGGCTACACCTTC
TRBJ1-6,many,TRBV14,NA,CASSHRTTGDSPLHF,TGTGCCAGCAGCCACCGGACCACGGGCGATTCACCCCTCCACTTT
TRBJ1-1,few,TRBV10-3,TRBD1,CASQTGMDTEAFF,TGTGCCAGTCAGACAGGGATGGACACTGAAGCTTTCTTT
TRBJ1-1,few,TRBV2,NA,CASSDTPVPQNTEAFF,TGTGCCAGCAGTGATACGCCAGTCCCGCAGAACACTGAAGCTTTCTTT
TRBJ1-1,few,TRBV7-9,NA,CASSLVQGFDKKTEAFF,TGTGCCAGCAGCTTAGTACAGGGATTTGACAAAAAGACTGAAGCTTTCTTT
TRBJ1-5,many,TRBV12-3/TRBV12-4,TRBD1,CASSPGQENQPQHF,TGTGCCAGCAGCCCGGGACAGGAGAATCAGCCCCAGCATTTT
TRBJ2-7,NA,TRBV20-1,TRBD2,CSARDLADYYEQYF,TGCAGTGCTAGAGATCTAGCGGACTACTACGAGCAGTACTTC
TRBJ2-5,NA,TRBV7-2,NA,CASSLLRQGDQETQYF,TGTGCCAGCAGCTTACTAAGGCAGGGCGACCAAGAGACCCAGTACTTC
TRBJ2-7,few,TRBV7-9,NA,CASSLERGDSYEQYF,TGTGCCAGCAGCTTAGAAAGGGGGGACTCCTACGAGCAGTACTTC
TRBJ1-5,many,TRBV7-9,TRBD1,CASSSTGVQPQHF,TGTGCCAGCAGCTCAACAGGGGTTCAGCCCCAGCATTTT
TRBJ1-2,NA,TRBV7-9,NA,CASSSLDAAAFHYGYTF,TGTGCCAGCAGTTCCCTTGATGCCGCCGCGTTTCACTATGGCTACACCTTC
TRBJ1-5,many,TRBV19,TRBD1,CASSGQGGRQPQHF,TGTGCCAGTAGTGGCCAGGGGGGAAGGCAGCCCCAGCATTTT
TRBJ1-2,NA,TRBV20-1,NA,CSARDQVFLGGYTF,TGCAGTGCTAGAGACCAGGTATTTCTTGGTGGCTACACCTTC
TRBJ1-4,NA,TRBV7-9,TRBD1,CASNLGGQLEKLFF,TGTGCCAGCAACTTAGGGGGACAGCTTGAAAAACTGTTTTTT
TRBJ1-6,once,TRBV25-1,NA,CAGRGGGSSPLHF,TGTGCGGGCCGGGGGGGAGGAAGTTCACCCCTCCACTTT
TRBJ2-1,NA,TRBV24-1,NA,CATSEPRENEQFF,TGTGCCACCAGTGAACCCAGGGAGAATGAGCAGTTCTTC
TRBJ2-2,many,TRBV29-1,NA,CSVRQGASNTGELFF,TGCAGCGTGAGGCAGGGCGCTTCGAACACCGGGGAGCTGTTTTTT
TRBJ2-7,many,TRBV24-1,TRBD1,CATASGGTASYEQYF,TGTGCCACCGCCTCGGGTGGGACAGCCTCCTACGAGCAGTACTTC